These 25 T cell receptor beta chains share one sample of origin, sequenced in a study of T cell clones after liver transplantation. Libraries were prepared by immunoSEQ multiplex PCR; TCRdb keeps only in-frame clonotypes and omits some of them. This table has under 90,000 clones, about 80% appearing once. Sequencing was performed on CD4+ T cells from blood, taken before liver transplant. These receptors were obtained from a human donor who received a liver transplant.

The rearrangement joins TRBV28 to TRBJ2-3; 11 bases fit TRBD2. The J segment lost 4 bases and the V segment lost 5 bases, leaving 5 bases of the junction unmatched. The CDR3 is 15 residues long. Germline CDR1 MDHEN, CDR2 SYDVKM. The CDR3 region has the DNA TGTGCCAGCAGTAAGGTAGCGGGAGGGGCAGATACGCAGTATTTT. Its translation: CASSKVAGGADTQYF.

The V call is TRBV27, the J call TRBJ2-2, with 13 bases aligning to TRBD2. Germline CDR1 is MNHEY and CDR2 is SMNVEV (reference sequence). After removal of 9 bases from V and 5 bases from J, the junction contained 6 bases not matched to a gene. The CDR3 consists of 15 residues. The CDR3 protein is CASRSGLAGTGELFF. The CDR3 DNA reads as TGTGCCAGTCGCTCGGGACTAGCGGGAACCGGGGAGCTGTTTTTT.

In its sample, this clone was seen a few times. The chain couples TRBV29-1 to TRBJ2-1, with D uncertain. CDR1 is SQVTM and CDR2 is ANQGSEA in the germline V gene. This CDR3 comprises 10 residues. V was pared by 4 bases and J by 8 bases, with 6 bases between. This CDR3 is CSVGSDEQFF. CDR3 in DNA: TGCAGCGTTGGGTCTGATGAGCAGTTCTTC.

By sample fraction, this clone is medium-sized. V and J are TRBV5-4 and TRBJ2-7; 7 nucleotides match TRBD1. V was clipped by 0 bases and J by 5 bases; unmatched bases: 5. The CDR3 is made up of 14 amino acids. Per the germline V gene, CDR1 is SGHNT and CDR2 is YYREEE (reference sequence). The CDR3 DNA reads as TGTGCCAGCAGCTTGGGGCAGGGGGTCAACGAGCAGTACTTC. Its protein is CASSLGQGVNEQYF.

The count of this clone is one. V gene TRBV6-6 combines with J gene TRBJ2-2; possible D gene TRBD2, 5 bases. The germline V and J ends were trimmed by 9 bases and 5 bases, with 19 bases remaining between them. Germline assignment: CDR1 MNHNY and CDR2 SVGAGI (reference sequence). CDR3 length: 15 residues. CDR3 amino acids: CASPGWGEGTGELFF. The CDR3, as DNA: TGTGCCAGTCCGGGTTGGGGAGAAGGGACCGGGGAGCTGTTTTTT.

V and J are TRBV27 and TRBJ2-2; D possibly corresponds to TRBD2 (6 bases). Trimming pared 5 bases from V and 4 bases from J, leaving 17 bases between. This CDR3 has 16 residues. Germline assignment: CDR1 MNHEY and CDR2 SMNVEV (reference sequence). The CDR3 region has the DNA TGTGCCAGCAGTCCCGGGACTTTATGGGGCACCGGGGAGCTGTTTTTT. It encodes CASSPGTLWGTGELFF.

The CDR3 protein is CASSLSWTGGGEQYF. The CDR3, as DNA: TGCGCCAGCAGCCTCTCTTGGACAGGTGGGGGGGAGCAGTACTTC. The V gene is TRBV5-1, the J gene TRBJ2-7; a possible D gene is TRBD1 (7 bases). The V end was cut by 4 bases, the J end by 7 bases, with 21 bases between. CDR1 is SGHRS, CDR2 YFSETQ, per germline. The CDR3 runs 15 residues.

The CDR3 bases are TGCGCCAGCAGCCCTGGGACAGGGGGCGCGTCTAATTTGGGGTCGTCCGGGGAGCTGTTTTTT. It encodes CASSPGTGGASNLGSSGELFF. This chain joins TRBV5-1 and TRBJ2-2; 12 nucleotides match TRBD1. The ends lost 4 bases at V and 6 bases at J; junction bases unmatched: 22. The length of the CDR3 is 21 residues. Looked up from germline, CDR1 is SGHRS and CDR2 is YFSETQ.

The CDR3 loop is CASSLGLAAGQETQYF. In DNA form, the CDR3 reads TGTGCCAGCAGCTTAGGTCTAGCGGCTGGCCAAGAGACCCAGTACTTC. This chain links TRBV7-2 with TRBJ2-5, with 7 bases identical to TRBD2. This CDR3 region has 16 residues. The germline CDR1 and CDR2 sequences are SGHTA and FQGNSA. The J segment lost 1 base and the V segment lost 1 base, leaving 6 bases of the junction unmatched.

This clone was recorded a few times. The rearrangement links TRBV28 to TRBJ2-7; unclear D gene. The V end lost 5 bases, the J end lost 7 bases, and 15 bases lay between the germline ends. The CDR3 loop spans 13 amino acids. The V gene's germline CDR1 is MDHEN and CDR2 SYDVKM. Here the CDR3 reads CASSTGPVREQYF. Written as DNA, the CDR3 is TGTGCCAGCAGTACGGGCCCGGTTCGTGAGCAGTACTTC.

The chain combines TRBV28 with TRBJ1-5; D unresolved. Trimming stripped 4 bases from V and 5 bases from J, with 18 bases between. Per germline, CDR1 MDHEN and CDR2 SYDVKM. The CDR3 contains 16 residues. CDR3 nucleotide sequence: TGTGCCAGCAGTTCTACTGGGAAGCCAACCGATCAGCCCCAGCATTTT. Translating it yields CASSSTGKPTDQPQHF.

The V and J genes are TRBV2 and TRBJ2-1, with no clear D. The CDR3 sequence is 13 residues long. Germline V gene sequence: CDR1 SNHLY, CDR2 FYNNEI. The V end was cut by 4 bases, the J end by 5 bases, with 9 bases between. DNA of the CDR3: TGTGCCAGCAGTGCCGACCATAACAATGAGCAGTTCTTC. Amino acid sequence: CASSADHNNEQFF.

V is TRBV13 and J is TRBJ2-7; TRBD2 agrees at 14 bases. The J segment lost 0 bases and the V segment lost 5 bases, leaving 6 bases of the junction unmatched. Germline loops: CDR1 PRHDT, CDR2 FYEKMQ (reference sequence). CDR3 size: 17 residues. The CDR3 nucleotides are TGTGCCAGCAGCCCTTTCGGACTAGCGGGAGGCTCCTACGAGCAGTACTTC. It yields the protein CASSPFGLAGGSYEQYF.

The CDR3 is CASTRGGAGAGELFF. CDR3 DNA: TGTGCCAGCACCCGGGGGGGGGCGGGAGCCGGGGAGCTGTTTTTT. The V gene is TRBV7-2, the J gene TRBJ2-2, with 8 bases identical to TRBD2. The CDR3 length is 15 residues. J gave up 6 bases and V 7 bases, and 10 bases lay outside the gene matches. The germline CDR1 and CDR2 sequences are SGHTA and FQGNSA.

The rearrangement uses TRBV28 and TRBJ1-4; D gene uncertain. CDR1 is MDHEN, CDR2 SYDVKM, per germline. V dropped 2 bases and J dropped 7 bases, with 5 bases sitting between them. The CDR3 has 12 amino acids. CDR3 nucleotide sequence: TGTGCCAGCAGTTTAAGGGTTGAAAAACTGTTTTTT. Protein: CASSLRVEKLFF.

This clone was counted a few times. The chain joins TRBV6-1 to TRBJ2-1; possibly TRBD2 for D (5 bases). V was trimmed by 7 bases and J by 2 bases, leaving 15 bases between them. Germline CDR1 and CDR2: MNHNS and SASEGT. The CDR3 spans 15 residues. In nucleotides, the CDR3 is TGTGCCAGCAAGACCGTGCCGACTACCTACAATGAGCAGTTCTTC. Translating gives CASKTVPTTYNEQFF.

The gene calls are TRBV10-1 and TRBJ1-1; a possible D gene is TRBD1 (6 bases). With 0 bases removed from V and 4 bases from J, the gap between germline ends came to 12 bases. CDR1 and CDR2 from the germline V gene are WNHNN and SYGVQD (reference sequence). The CDR3 extends over 15 amino acids. The CDR3 DNA reads TGCGCCAGCAGTGAGTCACAGGGATGGCCCACTGAAGCTTTCTTT. The encoded protein is CASSESQGWPTEAFF.

This chain connects TRBV28 to TRBJ1-1, with 8 bases identical to TRBD1. Germline CDR1 reads MDHEN; CDR2 reads SYDVKM. This CDR3 has 16 amino acids. The V segment lost 5 bases and the J segment 5 bases; nucleotides outside the gene matches: 13. Written as DNA, the CDR3 is TGTGCCAGCAGTCAACCCTACAGGGGGAGGCGTACTGAAGCTTTCTTT. It specifies CASSQPYRGRRTEAFF. Complete variable domain (other parts from reference TRBV28 and TRBJ1-1): DVKVTQSSRYLVKRTGEKVFLECVQDMDHENMFWYRQDPGLGLRLIYFSYDVKMKEKGDIPEGYSVSREKKERFSLILESASTNQTSMYLCASSQPYRGRRTEAFFGQGTRLTVV.

The chain links TRBV30 to TRBJ1-1, with D possibly TRBD1 on 6 matching bases. V lost 1 base and J 6 bases, leaving 18 bases between the germline ends. This CDR3 has 15 amino acids. CDR1 and CDR2 (germline): GTSNPN, SVGIG (reference sequence). CDR3 loop: CAWSAGRGTSSEAFF. In DNA, the CDR3 is TGTGCCTGGAGTGCTGGGCGAGGGACAAGCTCTGAAGCTTTCTTT.

This clone showed up just a few times. The rearrangement links TRBV2 to TRBJ2-3; 7 nucleotides align to TRBD1. Germline V gives CDR1 SNHLY, CDR2 FYNNEI. The CDR3 runs 14 residues. V was clipped by 6 bases and J by 3 bases; unmatched bases: 6. CDR3 sequence: CASRDRQGTDTQYF. The DNA for the CDR3 is TGTGCCAGCAGGGACAGACAGGGAACAGATACGCAGTATTTT.

This chain connects TRBV5-7 to TRBJ2-7; D uncertain. TRBV5-7 falls under the ORF class, with uncertain function. V shed 5 bases and J shed 8 bases, with 20 bases lying between them. The CDR3 covers 14 residues. The CDR3 DNA sequence: TGTGCCAGCAGAACAAATTACTACCTCCAGCAGCAGTACTTC. As protein: CASRTNYYLQQQYF.

The chain has TRBV5-6 and TRBJ1-4, with a weak D call TRBD1 (5 bases). The CDR3 is made up of 17 amino acids. Trimming removed 2 bases from V and 0 bases from J, with 14 bases in between. CDR1 is SGHDT and CDR2 is YYEEEE in the germline V gene. CDR3 sequence reads: CASSLGSLTATNEKLFF. Written as DNA, the CDR3 is TGTGCCAGCAGCTTAGGGTCCCTGACAGCAACTAATGAAAAACTGTTTTTT. Complete variable domain (other parts from reference TRBV5-6 and TRBJ1-4): DAGVTQSPTHLIKTRGQQVTLRCSPKSGHDTVSWYQQALGQGPQFIFQYYEEEERQRGNFPDRFSGHQFPNYSSELNVNALLLGDSALYLCASSLGSLTATNEKLFFGSGTQLSVL.

CDR3 loop: CASSLYLGDEQFF. DNA of the CDR3: TGTGCCAGCAGCTTATACTTGGGCGATGAGCAGTTCTTC. The rearrangement links TRBV7-9 to TRBJ2-1; D not resolved. The germline V gene encodes CDR1 SEHNR and CDR2 FQNEAQ (reference sequence). The CDR3 spans 13 residues. Trimming removed 2 bases from V and 8 bases from J, with 10 bases in between.

This chain uses TRBV28 with TRBJ2-7; weak D call: TRBD1 (5 bases). This CDR3 contains 16 residues. Germline CDR1 MDHEN, CDR2 SYDVKM. V dropped 1 base and J dropped 1 base, with 14 bases sitting between them. The CDR3 DNA is TGTGCCAGCAGTTTATTGAGGCATAGGGGTTCCTACGAGCAGTACTTC. Protein product: CASSLLRHRGSYEQYF.

This clone was detected only a few times. The chain uses TRBV30 and TRBJ1-1; D is undetermined. The CDR3 sequence is 13 residues long. Trimming took off 4 bases at V and 6 bases at J, with 15 bases between the two ends. Per germline, CDR1 GTSNPN and CDR2 SVGIG (reference sequence). CDR3 residues: CAWKDGKSAEAFF. The CDR3 coding sequence is TGTGCCTGGAAGGACGGGAAGAGTGCTGAAGCTTTCTTT.